The rows below give T cell receptor beta chains drawn from one sample of a study of cytomegalovirus exposure and HLA in healthy donors. Assay used: immunoSEQ multiplex PCR; TCRdb lists only in-frame clones, some missing. The profile shows about 78,000 clones, about 96% of them singletons. Material for sequencing was PBMCs. The receptors shown here come from a man aged 18 to 29 in good health and CMV-seropositive. CDR3s include the opening cysteine and the closing phenylalanine or tryptophan. A D gene is named only where the DNA matches it firmly. Part of the rows lack a size; the others show once, few, many or a class for expanded clones.

cdr3_aa cdr3_nt clone_size v_call d_call j_call
CASSLARGRTYEQYF TGTGCCAGCAGCTTAGCTAGGGGCAGAACCTACGAGCAGTACTTC NA TRBV7-9 NA TRBJ2-7
CATWSTEAFF TGTGCCACTTGGAGTACTGAAGCTTTCTTT NA TRBV2 NA TRBJ1-1
CASNPTSGSYNEQFF TGTGCCAGCAACCCGACTAGCGGTTCCTACAATGAGCAGTTCTTC NA TRBV5-4 TRBD2 TRBJ2-1
CASSSNRGEEDTQYF TGTGCCAGCAGCTCCAATAGGGGCGAGGAGGATACGCAGTATTTT NA TRBV5-6 NA TRBJ2-3
CAIPRWREVVTGELFF TGTGCCATACCACGCTGGCGGGAGGTCGTAACCGGGGAGCTGTTTTTT once TRBV10-3 TRBD2 TRBJ2-2
CASSLRGGGQGEAPQYF TGTGCCAGCAGCTTAAGAGGAGGGGGACAGGGGGAAGCACCGCAGTACTTC NA TRBV11-1 TRBD1 TRBJ2-7
CASTSGTGYEQYF TGTGCCAGCACCTCCGGGACAGGCTACGAGCAGTACTTC NA TRBV7-8 TRBD1 TRBJ2-7
CASSLTRSTGELFF TGTGCTAGCAGCCTGACACGAAGCACCGGGGAGCTGTTTTTT NA TRBV7-7 NA TRBJ2-2
CASSQDRGKTQYF TGCGCCAGCAGCCAAGACAGGGGAAAGACCCAGTACTTC NA TRBV4-1 NA TRBJ2-5
CASSEEAGQGSQPQHF TGTGCCAGCAGTGAAGAAGCGGGGCAGGGTAGTCAGCCCCAGCATTTT NA TRBV6-1 NA TRBJ1-5
CASSVSPGTGGGDYGYTF TGTGCCAGCAGCGTAAGTCCCGGGACTGGAGGAGGAGACTATGGCTACACCTTC NA TRBV9 NA TRBJ1-2
CASSVARGLDYGYTF TGTGCCAGCAGCGTAGCGAGGGGGCTTGACTATGGCTACACCTTC NA TRBV9 TRBD1 TRBJ1-2
CASSQEVFQGTVVGSVKNIQYF TGTGCCAGCAGCCAAGAAGTATTTCAGGGGACCGTGGTTGGGAGCGTCAAAAACATTCAGTACTTC NA TRBV14 NA TRBJ2-4
CASLLAGINEQFF TGTGCCAGCCTACTAGCGGGGATCAATGAGCAGTTCTTC NA TRBV5-4 TRBD2 TRBJ2-1
CASSPLPRGSQETQYF TGTGCCAGTAGTCCCCTCCCCAGGGGATCCCAAGAGACCCAGTACTTC NA TRBV19 NA TRBJ2-5
CASSPWGQFSTDTQYF TGCGCCAGCAGCCCCTGGGGACAATTTAGCACAGATACGCAGTATTTT NA TRBV5-1 NA TRBJ2-3
CASSQLYYQETQYF TGCGCCAGCAGCCAACTGTATTACCAAGAGACCCAGTACTTC NA TRBV4-1 NA TRBJ2-5
CSVEEGGMGQFF TGCAGCGTTGAAGAGGGCGGGATGGGGCAGTTCTTC NA TRBV29-1 NA TRBJ2-1
CAWRADVYEQYF TGTGCCTGGAGAGCGGACGTTTACGAGCAGTACTTC NA TRBV30 NA TRBJ2-7
CATKPRSTWTDYSNQPQHF TGTGCCACCAAACCACGTTCGACTTGGACCGACTATAGCAATCAGCCCCAGCATTTT NA TRBV27 NA TRBJ1-5
CASSLGQDYGYTF TGTGCCAGCAGCTTAGGACAAGACTATGGCTACACCTTC NA TRBV11-2 NA TRBJ1-2
CASSLVEGALREQFF TGCGCCAGCAGCTTGGTTGAGGGGGCGTTGCGTGAGCAGTTCTTC NA TRBV5-1 TRBD1 TRBJ2-1
CASSFHTDRGYYGYTF TGTGCCAGCAGTTTTCACACGGACAGGGGCTACTATGGCTACACCTTC NA TRBV27 TRBD1 TRBJ1-2
CASSESAISTDTQYF TGCGCCAGCAGTGAGTCGGCAATTAGCACAGATACGCAGTATTTT NA TRBV10-1 NA TRBJ2-3
CASSLDGGSGVQETQYF TGCGCCAGCAGCTTGGATGGGGGGTCGGGGGTCCAAGAGACCCAGTACTTC NA TRBV5-1 NA TRBJ2-5
CASKVPGGRAGELFF TGTGCCAGCAAGGTCCCAGGAGGGCGGGCCGGGGAGCTGTTTTTT NA TRBV27 NA TRBJ2-2
CASSDPWGLAGPDEQFF TGTGCCAGCAGTGACCCCTGGGGACTAGCGGGACCGGATGAGCAGTTCTTC NA TRBV6-4 TRBD2 TRBJ2-1
CASSPLVRTGTVQPQHF TGTGCCAGCAGCCCGTTAGTAAGGACAGGGACTGTCCAGCCCCAGCATTTT NA TRBV21-1 NA TRBJ1-5
CASSVGQGRDTQYF TGTGCCAGCAGCGTTGGACAGGGAAGAGATACGCAGTATTTT few TRBV9 TRBD1 TRBJ2-3
CASSPPPTSGKSYEQYF TGCGCCAGCAGCCCCCCCCCGACTAGCGGGAAATCCTACGAGCAGTACTTC once TRBV5-1 TRBD2 TRBJ2-7
CSVTGSDEQFF TGCAGCGTGACAGGGTCCGATGAGCAGTTCTTC NA TRBV29-1 TRBD1 TRBJ2-1
CASSQEFNTDTQYF TGTGCCAGCAGCCAAGAGTTCAACACAGATACGCAGTATTTT NA TRBV4-2 NA TRBJ2-3
CASSQTSSGRFREQYF TGTGCCAGCAGCCAAACCTCCAGCGGGAGGTTTCGGGAGCAGTACTTC NA TRBV7-9 TRBD2 TRBJ2-7
CASTGTGGFMNTEAFF TGTGCCAGCACCGGGACAGGAGGCTTCATGAACACTGAAGCTTTCTTT NA TRBV6-6 TRBD1 TRBJ1-1
CAASSGRADTQYF TGTGCCGCCAGTAGCGGGAGGGCAGATACGCAGTATTTT NA TRBV10-3 TRBD2 TRBJ2-3
CASSLFSRGSYEQYF TGTGCCAGCAGCTTATTTAGCAGAGGCTCCTACGAGCAGTACTTC NA TRBV11-3 NA TRBJ2-7
CASRGLAGVGNEQFF TGTGCCAGTAGGGGACTAGCGGGAGTTGGCAATGAGCAGTTCTTC NA TRBV19 TRBD2 TRBJ2-1
CASSSSSRGKGGYTF TGTGCCAGCAGCTCCTCGTCCAGGGGGAAAGGCGGCTACACCTTC NA TRBV7-8 TRBD1 TRBJ1-2
CASSLSSGRGTGELFF TGTGCCAGCAGCTTATCAAGCGGGAGAGGGACCGGGGAGCTGTTTTTT NA TRBV7-9 TRBD2 TRBJ2-2
CASSYDPGGGNEQFF TGTGCCAGCAGTTACGATCCGGGCGGGGGCAATGAGCAGTTCTTC NA TRBV6-5 TRBD2 TRBJ2-1
CASSSVEANTGELFF TGTGCCAGCAGTTCCGTCGAGGCGAACACCGGGGAGCTGTTTTTT NA TRBV6-6 NA TRBJ2-2
CASGPSVGGELFF TGTGCCAGCGGACCTAGCGTGGGCGGGGAGCTGTTTTTT NA TRBV9 NA TRBJ2-2
CASSQMKRGEQYF TGCGCCAGCAGCCAAATGAAGCGAGGGGAGCAGTACTTC NA TRBV4-1 NA TRBJ2-7
CASSESTLSASSYNEQFF TGCGCCAGCAGTGAGTCGACTCTTAGCGCAAGCTCCTACAATGAGCAGTTCTTC NA TRBV10-1 NA TRBJ2-1
CASPTLRGEQYF TGTGCCAGCCCTACTCTTAGAGGCGAGCAGTACTTC NA TRBV19 NA TRBJ2-7
CASMMETSGMRQFF TGTGCCAGCATGATGGAAACCAGCGGGATGCGACAGTTCTTC NA TRBV28 TRBD2 TRBJ2-1
CASRPRGGDLTEAFF TGTGCCAGCAGGCCACGGGGGGGGGACCTTACTGAAGCTTTCTTT NA TRBV5-4 NA TRBJ1-1
CAISDLAGVRYEQYF TGTGCCATCAGTGATCTAGCGGGAGTACGTTACGAGCAGTACTTC NA TRBV10-3 TRBD2 TRBJ2-7
CASSLRGLKNQPQHF TGTGCCAGCAGTTTAAGGGGACTAAAAAATCAGCCCCAGCATTTT NA TRBV27 NA TRBJ1-5
CASSIPGSYGYTF TGTGCCAGTAGTATTCCGGGGTCATACGGCTACACCTTC NA TRBV19 NA TRBJ1-2